This T cell receptor beta chain came from a study of blood T cell repertoires in COVID-19. Whole-study context: The samples span acute and convalescent COVID-19 from the United States, Italy and Spain. T cells, B-cell-depleted T cells, or PBMCs supplied cDNA or gDNA.

Study members were between about 18 and 100 years old and lived in fewer than 30 US regions. Clinical history reported by participants formed the basis on which cohorts were assigned. The CDR3 runs 13 residues. The V end was cut by 8 bases, the J end by 1 base, with 14 bases between. The germline gives CDR1 GTSNPN, CDR2 SVGIG (reference sequence). Sequencing used immunoSEQ multiplex PCR; TCRdb keeps in-frame clones, though not all of them. In the table there are some 270,000 clones, roughly 85% of which are singletons. The sequence derives from a woman in her fifties or sixties who had been exposed to COVID-19. The chain uses TRBV30 and TRBJ1-1; D not resolved. Sequenced input: PBMCs or T cells enriched from blood (not recorded which). CDR3 sequence reads: CATRPRENTEAFF. As DNA, the CDR3 is TGTGCCACGAGGCCCCGAGAGAACACTGAAGCTTTCTTT.